This is a list of T cell receptor beta chains from one sample in a study of graft-versus-host responses after intestinal transplantation. Only in-frame clones appear in the TCRdb table, and some are missing; sequencing was by immunoSEQ multiplex PCR. The sample records fewer than 45,000 clones, around nine tenths being singletons. The input for sequencing was PBMCs, taken 524 days after transplant. These receptor sequences come from a human patient who received an intestinal transplant, so some T cells may come from the graft donor. The CDR3 runs from the conserved cysteine through the conserved F or W. D genes are given only for firm matches. The size field is filled for only some rows; it gives once, few, many or a size class.

v_gene,d_gene,j_gene,abundance,CDR3aa,CDR3nt
TRBV29-1,NA,TRBJ2-7,NA,CSVRGYSYEQYF,TGCAGCGTTCGGGGTTACTCCTACGAGCAGTACTTC
TRBV18,NA,TRBJ2-4,once,CASSPSKSALAKNIQYF,TGTGCCAGCTCACCTTCGAAGAGCGCCCTAGCCAAAAACATTCAGTACTTC
TRBV6-6,NA,TRBJ2-3,NA,CASSRQADTQYF,TGTGCCAGCAGCCGACAGGCAGATACGCAGTATTTT
TRBV9,NA,TRBJ2-1,NA,CASSQRDSSYNEQFF,TGTGCCAGCAGCCAACGGGACTCCTCCTACAATGAGCAGTTCTTC
TRBV28,NA,TRBJ2-1,NA,CASSPISGSYNEQFF,TGTGCCAGCAGTCCCATCAGCGGTTCCTACAATGAGCAGTTCTTC
TRBV28,TRBD2,TRBJ2-1,NA,CASSSGLAGGYEQFF,TGTGCCAGCAGTTCGGGACTAGCGGGTGGTTATGAGCAGTTCTTC
TRBV13,TRBD2,TRBJ2-1,NA,CASSLGAAGGQNEQFF,TGTGCCAGCAGCTTAGGGGCGGCGGGAGGTCAAAATGAGCAGTTCTTC
TRBV5-1,NA,TRBJ2-1,once,CASSLADRLGDEQFF,TGCGCCAGCAGCTTGGCCGACCGGCTGGGGGATGAGCAGTTCTTC
TRBV19,NA,TRBJ1-2,NA,CASSPEAEAYGYTF,TGTGCCAGTAGTCCCGAGGCAGAGGCCTATGGCTACACCTTC
TRBV9,NA,TRBJ2-1,once,CASSPLAYSYNEQFF,TGTGCCAGCAGCCCTCTAGCGTACTCCTACAATGAGCAGTTCTTC
TRBV27,TRBD1,TRBJ2-1,NA,CASSNSGTGDDEQFF,TGTGCCAGCAGTAACTCGGGGACAGGGGACGATGAGCAGTTCTTC
TRBV11-2,TRBD1,TRBJ1-1,NA,CASSLLRTGATEAFF,TGTGCCAGCAGCTTATTGAGAACAGGGGCCACTGAAGCTTTCTTT
TRBV29-1,TRBD1,TRBJ2-1,once,CSVDRVRNEQFF,TGCAGCGTGGACAGGGTCCGAAATGAGCAGTTCTTC
TRBV5-1,NA,TRBJ1-1,NA,CASSPRDGEAFF,TGCGCCAGCAGCCCCCGGGACGGGGAAGCTTTCTTT
TRBV9,TRBD1,TRBJ2-1,NA,CASNPGQGYNEQFF,TGTGCCAGCAACCCGGGACAGGGGTACAATGAGCAGTTCTTC
TRBV28,NA,TRBJ2-4,NA,CASSPTEAGKNIQYF,TGTGCCAGCAGTCCTACCGAGGCAGGGAAAAACATTCAGTACTTC
TRBV6-4,TRBD2,TRBJ2-7,NA,CATPGGGKRVGYEQYF,TGTGCCACCCCGGGGGGAGGGAAGCGGGTCGGCTACGAGCAGTACTTC
TRBV28,NA,TRBJ2-7,NA,CASRPSGGYEQYF,TGTGCCAGCAGGCCCTCAGGCGGGTACGAGCAGTACTTC
TRBV4-1,TRBD1,TRBJ1-2,NA,CASSQTGTGDYGYTF,TGCGCCAGCAGCCAGACTGGGACAGGGGACTATGGCTACACCTTC
TRBV28,NA,TRBJ2-7,NA,CASNLQGRVDEQYF,TGTGCCAGCAATTTACAAGGCAGGGTCGACGAGCAGTACTTC
TRBV4-2,NA,TRBJ1-1,NA,CASSSRGKNTEAFF,TGTGCCAGCAGCTCAAGAGGGAAAAACACTGAAGCTTTCTTT
TRBV9,NA,TRBJ2-3,once,CASSVGGWIADTQYF,TGTGCCAGCAGCGTAGGAGGGTGGATAGCAGATACGCAGTATTTT
TRBV19,TRBD2,TRBJ2-7,NA,CASSTSTSGSSYEQYF,TGTGCCAGTAGTACCTCGACTAGCGGAAGCTCCTACGAGCAGTACTTC
TRBV28,NA,TRBJ2-7,once,CASSLRGGRVNSYEQYF,TGTGCCAGCAGTTTAAGGGGCGGCAGGGTGAACTCCTACGAGCAGTACTTC
TRBV6-5,NA,TRBJ1-4,NA,CASSYSSRGWGEKLFF,TGTGCCAGCAGTTACTCGTCTCGGGGTTGGGGAGAAAAACTGTTTTTT
TRBV19,TRBD1,TRBJ1-1,once,CASSIADREVGEAFF,TGTGCCAGTAGTATAGCGGACAGGGAGGTTGGTGAAGCTTTCTTT
TRBV27,NA,TRBJ1-5,NA,CASSLHGPEDQPQHF,TGTGCCAGCAGTTTACACGGGCCCGAGGATCAGCCCCAGCATTTT
TRBV5-1,NA,TRBJ2-2,NA,CASSLEGSPNTGELFF,TGCGCCAGCAGCTTAGAGGGCAGTCCGAACACCGGGGAGCTGTTTTTT
TRBV9,NA,TRBJ1-4,NA,CASSRGGTSHEKLFF,TGTGCCAGCAGCCGGGGAGGGACAAGTCATGAAAAACTGTTTTTT
TRBV19,TRBD1,TRBJ2-6,NA,CASNLPGTGVNVLTF,TGTGCCAGTAATCTCCCGGGGACAGGGGTCAACGTCCTGACTTTC
TRBV18,NA,TRBJ1-1,NA,CASSRAATRTEAFF,TGTGCCAGCTCACGGGCCGCGACCCGCACTGAAGCTTTCTTT
TRBV13,NA,TRBJ2-1,NA,CASSFPGAYNEQFF,TGTGCCAGCAGCTTTCCCGGAGCCTACAATGAGCAGTTCTTC
TRBV5-8,TRBD1,TRBJ1-1,once,CASSVRQGPVAEAFF,TGTGCCAGCAGCGTTCGACAGGGGCCCGTAGCTGAAGCTTTCTTT
TRBV7-9,NA,TRBJ2-1,NA,CASSLGAGLAEQFF,TGTGCCAGCAGCTTAGGAGCAGGCCTAGCGGAGCAGTTCTTC
TRBV7-8,NA,TRBJ2-5,few,CASSLGRQVVETQYF,TGTGCCAGCAGCTTAGGCCGACAGGTCGTTGAGACCCAGTACTTC
TRBV30,NA,TRBJ1-4,NA,CAWRGLEKLFF,TGTGCCTGGAGGGGGCTGGAAAAACTGTTTTTT
TRBV28,TRBD2,TRBJ2-5,NA,CAGNSGRGAETQYF,TGTGCCGGTAATAGCGGGAGGGGGGCAGAGACCCAGTACTTC
TRBV27,TRBD1,TRBJ1-3,once,CASSPRGLNTIYF,TGTGCCAGCAGTCCCAGGGGGCTAAACACCATATATTTT
TRBV6-1,NA,TRBJ1-1,few,CASSDEGFPVGAFF,TGTGCCAGCAGTGATGAGGGCTTCCCAGTCGGAGCTTTCTTT
TRBV7-3,NA,TRBJ2-2,NA,CASSLSGGAGELFF,TGTGCCAGCAGCTTAAGTGGAGGGGCCGGGGAGCTGTTTTTT
TRBV6-6,NA,TRBJ1-5,few,CASSTERNQPQHF,TGTGCCAGCAGTACAGAGAGGAATCAGCCCCAGCATTTT
TRBV7-3,NA,TRBJ1-1,NA,CASSWTLNTEAFF,TGTGCCAGCAGCTGGACCCTGAACACTGAAGCTTTCTTT
TRBV18,TRBD1,TRBJ1-5,NA,CASGRGVSNQPQHF,TGTGCCAGCGGCAGGGGGGTAAGCAATCAGCCCCAGCATTTT
TRBV9,NA,TRBJ2-5,NA,CASSVVGGETQYF,TGTGCCAGCAGCGTAGTAGGAGGAGAGACCCAGTACTTC
TRBV27,NA,TRBJ2-7,once,CASSSPPRGVYEQYF,TGTGCCAGCAGTTCCCCCCCGCGTGGTGTATACGAGCAGTACTTC
TRBV5-1,TRBD2,TRBJ2-5,NA,CASSLANLAGGGRGQETQYF,TGCGCCAGCAGCTTGGCGAATCTAGCGGGAGGAGGCCGAGGACAAGAGACCCAGTACTTC
TRBV10-1,NA,TRBJ1-3,NA,CASSEGQSSGNTIYF,TGCGCCAGCAGTGAGGGACAGAGCTCTGGAAACACCATATATTTT
TRBV7-8,NA,TRBJ2-7,NA,CASSYPEEGPPYEQYF,TGTGCCAGCAGCTACCCCGAGGAGGGGCCGCCCTACGAGCAGTACTTC
TRBV5-1,NA,TRBJ2-7,NA,CASSLGGTYEQYF,TGCGCCAGCAGCTTGGGCGGAACCTACGAGCAGTACTTC
TRBV7-9,TRBD2,TRBJ2-1,NA,CASELGLAGVYGDNEQFF,TGTGCCAGCGAGCTCGGGCTAGCGGGAGTGTATGGGGACAATGAGCAGTTCTTC
TRBV10-3,NA,TRBJ1-5,NA,CAINREPNQPQHF,TGTGCCATTAACAGGGAACCCAATCAGCCCCAGCATTTT
TRBV11-2,NA,TRBJ2-3,NA,CASKPWTSERGDTQYF,TGTGCCAGCAAGCCGTGGACGAGCGAACGGGGAGATACGCAGTATTTT
TRBV27,NA,TRBJ1-5,NA,CASRTALNQPQHF,TGTGCCAGCAGGACGGCGCTCAATCAGCCCCAGCATTTT
TRBV6-5,NA,TRBJ1-5,NA,CASSFEGNQPQHF,TGTGCCAGCAGCTTCGAGGGCAATCAGCCCCAGCATTTT
TRBV5-1,NA,TRBJ1-1,NA,CASSLSVQGGTEAFF,TGCGCCAGCAGCTTGTCCGTTCAGGGCGGGACTGAAGCTTTCTTT
TRBV27,NA,TRBJ2-7,NA,CASSSSAGHISYEQYF,TGTGCCAGCAGCTCCTCCGCGGGACACATCTCCTACGAGCAGTACTTC
TRBV5-4,NA,TRBJ2-7,NA,CASSWSQALSYEQYF,TGTGCCAGCAGCTGGTCCCAGGCGCTTTCCTACGAGCAGTACTTC
TRBV4-1,NA,TRBJ1-2,NA,CASSQDSDSYGYTF,TGCGCCAGCAGCCAAGATTCGGACAGCTATGGCTACACCTTC
TRBV19,NA,TRBJ1-2,NA,CASSQTGVVYGYTF,TGTGCCAGTAGTCAGACCGGGGTTGTCTATGGCTACACCTTC
TRBV6-5,NA,TRBJ2-2,NA,CASKGLHGELFF,TGTGCCAGCAAGGGACTGCACGGGGAGCTGTTTTTT